This T cell receptor beta chain emerged from a study of cytomegalovirus exposure and HLA in healthy donors. Study-wide findings and caveats: A few of the chains that were CMV-associated were confirmed in vitro to be specific for CMV antigens. For most TCR sequences rarity was the rule, although some public TCRs occurred in many donors.

In regard to this clone: Its antigen is as yet unknown. One end of the junction fails to match germline, which may point to a read error.

The CDR3 totals 12 residues. Per germline, CDR1 LGHNT and CDR2 FRNRAP. Profiling relied on immunoSEQ multiplex PCR, and the TCRdb table lists in-frame clones only, not all of them. The sample carries under 140,000 clones, roughly 87% recorded once. This receptor was identified in a woman between 18 and 29 years old in good health and CMV-seronegative. This chain links TRBV12-5 with TRBJ1-1; 8 nucleotides match TRBD1. The sequenced sample was PBMCs. In nucleotides, the CDR3 is TGTGCTAGTGGCTTGGACAGGGCTGAAGCTTTCTTT. It codes for CASGLDRAEAFF.